This T cell receptor (beta chain) was identified in a study of vaccination effects on CD4 cells after COVID-19. General study results and limits: No early post-infection timepoints were available in the study, which also included few convalescent patients.

Profiled with immunoSEQ multiplex PCR; TCRdb holds only in-frame clones, not every one. The data hold 30,000 to 45,000 clones, with more than 60% observed a single time. In the ViraFEST assay, antigen-specific CD4+ clonotypes were identified by expansion after peptide-pool stimulation. It was after approximately 11 days of culture that CD4+ T cells were isolated. Negative nucleocapsid antibody tests before and after vaccination confirmed no previous SARS-CoV-2 infection. On both days 3 and 7, half of the culture medium was replaced with IL-2 medium. Remarks on this clone: Its antigen is currently unknown.

The sample here was CD4+ T cells from PBMCs cultured with SARS-CoV-2 spike peptides, taken before COVID-19 vaccination. This receptor was taken from a human donor who received a COVID-19 vaccine.

The CDR3 is CASSPRTGYNEQFF. The CDR3 coding sequence is TGTGCCAGCTCACCCAGGACAGGCTACAATGAGCAGTTCTTC. V gene TRBV18 combines with J gene TRBJ2-1; 7 nucleotides align to TRBD1. This CDR3 region has 14 residues. Germline V gene sequence: CDR1 KGHSH, CDR2 LQKENI. V lost 3 bases to trimming and J lost 3 bases; unmatched junction nucleotides: 2.